This T cell receptor (beta chain) was sequenced during a study of human T cells and chemical hapten exposure. Study context: The use of 2% DPC on around 2 cm by around 2 cm of upper inner arm skin constituted sensitization. Weekly diphenylcyclopropenone doses were given to patients' scalps across the roughly 24-week study. Alopecia universalis, totalis or areata was present in patients who were mostly female.

Time point: pre-sensitization, week 0. Treatment given: therapeutic diphenylcyclopropenone sensitization with weekly scalp DPC. Each donor was an alopecia patient between 18 and 70 years of age who qualified for DPC. V was pared by 3 bases and J by 6 bases, with 9 bases between. This CDR3 is 12 amino acids long. Germline V CDR1 and CDR2: SEHNR, FQNEAQ (reference sequence). TCRdb reprocessed the RACE reads with MiXCR, giving one entry per CDR3 protein. This table has roughly 40,000 distinct CDR3 sequences, roughly 12% appearing once. This clonotype was counted a few times. The origin of this receptor is a woman in her twenties or thirties with alopecia areata. Some clones in this sample may be carry-over from other donors' samples. J is TRBJ2-7 and V is TRBV7-9; D may match TRBD1 or TRBD2 (5 bases each). Sequences were derived from whole blood, sampled in connection with sensitization to the hapten diphenylcyclopropenone (DPC). The CDR3 bases are TGTGCCAGCAGCTTGGGACCGGGCGAGCAGTACTTC. Its translation is CASSLGPGEQYF.